The 29 T cell receptor beta chains below come from one sample, sequenced in a study of PD-1 blockade in classical Hodgkin lymphoma. Sequencing was performed with immunoSEQ multiplex PCR; in TCRdb, only in-frame clones are kept and a portion is missing. The data hold over 85,000 clones, with about 93% observed a single time. Time point noted: cycle 4 day 1 (C4D1), after five to seven weeks of nivolumab. Autologous stem cell transplantation was followed by relapse in every patient, and brentuximab vedotin exposure varied. Here the sequenced sample was peripheral blood mononuclear cells (PBMCs), taken before the fourth cycle of nivolumab. These receptors were collected from a human donor with classical Hodgkin lymphoma.

This clone was observed a single time. The chain couples TRBV10-3 to TRBJ1-5, with TRBD1 matching 7 bases. The CDR3 consists of 15 residues. V shed 0 bases and J 4 bases; nucleotides not matched to a gene: 3. Per germline, CDR1 ENHRY and CDR2 SYGVKD. CDR3 in amino acids: CAISESLQGNQPQHF. In DNA, the CDR3 is TGTGCCATCAGTGAGTCCTTACAGGGGAATCAGCCCCAGCATTTT.

A note on this clone: The sample contains more than one DNA sequence encoding this CDR3. V gene TRBV28 combines with J gene TRBJ1-1; unclear D gene. This CDR3 has 11 residues. V lost 5 bases to trimming and J lost 2 bases, with 3 bases between them. Germline V gives CDR1 MDHEN, CDR2 SYDVKM. CDR3 sequence (DNA): TGTGCCAGCAGTACTAACACTGAAGCTTTCTTT. Its protein product is CASSTNTEAFF.

The chain employs TRBV28 and TRBJ2-2; the D gene is possibly TRBD2 (6 bases). V was shortened by 5 bases and J by 7 bases, with 17 bases between the two germline ends. The CDR3 runs 15 residues. Germline CDR1 and CDR2: MDHEN and SYDVKM. This CDR3 is CASSLGGVQVGELFF. The CDR3 region has the DNA TGTGCCAGCAGTCTTGGCGGGGTTCAGGTCGGGGAGCTGTTTTTT.

The chain is built from TRBV29-1 and TRBJ2-2, with 9 bases fitting TRBD2. V lost 4 bases to trimming and J lost 5 bases; unmatched junction nucleotides: 5. Germline V gene data show CDR1 as SQVTM and CDR2 as ANQGSEA. The CDR3 loop spans 14 amino acids. The CDR3 loop reads CSVVSGRGTGELFF. The CDR3 bases are TGCAGCGTTGTTAGCGGGAGAGGGACCGGGGAGCTGTTTTTT.

The rearrangement links TRBV7-2 to TRBJ1-2, with 9 bases aligning to TRBD1. Trimming removed 1 base from V and 4 bases from J; junction bases left unmatched: 7. Germline CDR1 and CDR2: SGHTA and FQGNSA. This CDR3 has 16 amino acids. The CDR3 is CASSLVPGQGFYGYTF. CDR3 DNA sequence: TGTGCCAGCAGCTTAGTCCCGGGACAGGGATTCTATGGCTACACCTTC.

This chain uses TRBV27 with TRBJ2-1, with 12 positions matching TRBD2. The V gene's germline CDR1 is MNHEY and CDR2 SMNVEV (reference sequence). The CDR3 extends over 17 amino acids. V trimming: 4 bases; J trimming: 9 bases; junction bases outside the gene matches: 13. The DNA for the CDR3 is TGTGCCAGCAGTTCCCAGACTAGCGGGAGTTGGTCTGGTGAGCAGTTCTTC. Translation gives CASSSQTSGSWSGEQFF.

This clone was detected a few times. The DNA for the CDR3 is TGTGCCAGCAGTTGGGATGAGCAGTTCTTC. As protein: CASSWDEQFF. J is TRBJ2-1 and V is TRBV2; D is undetermined. With 5 bases removed from V and 8 bases from J, the gap between germline ends came to 4 bases. The V gene's germline CDR1 is SNHLY and CDR2 FYNNEI. CDR3 length equals 10 residues.

The V call is TRBV6-5, the J call TRBJ1-1, with D perhaps matching TRBD1 (6 bases). V gave up 0 bases and J gave up 11 bases, with 16 bases separating them. This CDR3 contains 14 residues. The V gene's germline CDR1 is MNHEY and CDR2 SVGAGI. CDR3 residues: CASSYSTGGARAFF. The CDR3 nucleotides are TGTGCCAGCAGTTACTCGACGGGGGGGGCGCGGGCTTTCTTT.

The rearrangement uses TRBV14 and TRBJ1-2; weak D call: TRBD1 (6 bases). Germline CDR1 SGHDN, CDR2 FVKESK. The CDR3 consists of 14 residues. Between the trimmed V and J ends, which lost 4 bases and 6 bases, there was a span of 15 bases. CDR3 DNA: TGTGCCAGCAGCCCCGCGCAGGGGCCTAATGGCTACACCTTC. It encodes CASSPAQGPNGYTF. The full variable domain, completed using reference TRBV14 and TRBJ1-2, is EAGVTQFPSHSVIEKGQTVTLRCDPISGHDNLYWYRRVMGKEIKFLLHFVKESKQDESGMPNNRFLAERTGGTYSTLKVQPAELEDSGVYFCASSPAQGPNGYTFGSGTRLTVV.

The gene calls are TRBV19 and TRBJ2-1; 7 bases line up with TRBD2. Looked up from germline, CDR1 is LNHDA and CDR2 is SQIVND (reference sequence). J lost 8 bases, V lost 5 bases, and 15 bases had no gene match. The CDR3 runs to 16 residues. The CDR3 DNA follows: TGTGCCAGTAGTCCTGGACTAGGGGCAGGGCGCGATGAGCAGTTCTTC. It codes for CASSPGLGAGRDEQFF.

The gene calls are TRBV2 and TRBJ1-5; the D is unclear. The germline V gene has CDR1 SNHLY and CDR2 FYNNEI. V was pared by 4 bases and J by 5 bases, with 9 bases between. The CDR3 covers 13 residues. CDR3 sequence: CASSVEGDQPQHF. In DNA, the CDR3 is TGTGCCAGCAGTGTAGAGGGAGATCAGCCCCAGCATTTT. Looking up the rest from reference TRBV2 and TRBJ1-5 gives the full variable domain: EPEVTQTPSHQVTQMGQEVILRCVPISNHLYFYWYRQILGQKVEFLVSFYNNEISEKSEIFDDQFSVERPDGSNFTLKIRSTKLEDSAMYFCASSVEGDQPQHFGDGTRLSIL.

The V call is TRBV2, the J call TRBJ2-1; 8 bases align to TRBD2. V lost 5 bases, J lost 10 bases, and 13 bases stayed unmatched. The V gene's germline CDR1 is SNHLY and CDR2 FYNNEI. The CDR3 sequence is 15 residues long. For the CDR3, the DNA is TGTGCCAGCAGTATTCGACCGGGACTAGAGAACGAGCAGTTCTTC. Translated, it gives CASSIRPGLENEQFF.

The chain joins TRBV27 to TRBJ2-7; TRBD1 or TRBD2 may be the D gene (5 bases each). Trimming removed 3 bases at V and 4 bases at J, with 13 bases between. Germline assignment: CDR1 MNHEY and CDR2 SMNVEV (reference sequence). This CDR3 comprises 14 residues. The CDR3 DNA follows: TGTGCCAGCAGTTTGCCGGGACGGCTTTACGAGCAGTACTTC. Translating it yields CASSLPGRLYEQYF.

The chain combines TRBV5-1 with TRBJ2-2; D remains ambiguous. There are 16 residues in the CDR3. V was trimmed by 3 bases and J by 1 base, leaving 13 bases between them. CDR1 and CDR2 from the germline V gene are SGHRS and YFSETQ. CDR3 DNA: TGCGCCAGCAGCTCTAACCGGGTTATGAACACCGGGGAGCTGTTTTTT. Encoded protein: CASSSNRVMNTGELFF.

The J gene is TRBJ2-7, the V gene TRBV19; TRBD2 matches 7 bases. Germline CDR1 reads LNHDA; CDR2 reads SQIVND (reference sequence). The ends lost 4 bases at V and 7 bases at J; junction bases unmatched: 13. This CDR3 is built from 15 residues. The CDR3 bases are TGTGCCAGTAGTACCCCCCGGACCGACGGGGGGGAGCAGTACTTC. Residues: CASSTPRTDGGEQYF.

The chain combines TRBV10-1 with TRBJ1-1; no clear D. The germline V and J ends were trimmed by 0 bases and 8 bases, with 7 bases remaining between them. This CDR3 has 12 amino acids. Germline-derived CDR1 and CDR2 are WNHNN and SYGVQD (reference sequence). The CDR3 protein is CASSESGREAFF. CDR3 bases: TGCGCCAGCAGTGAGTCCGGGCGGGAAGCTTTCTTT.

The chain links TRBV9 to TRBJ2-7, with TRBD2 matching over 9 bases. The CDR3 covers 15 residues. Germline V CDR1 and CDR2: SGDLS, YYNGEE. V gave up 3 bases and J gave up 2 bases; unmatched junction bases: 6. CDR3 in DNA: TGTGCCAGCAGCGCCCGTGGGACTAGCCCCTACGAGCAGTACTTC. Residues: CASSARGTSPYEQYF.

This clone was counted a single time. CDR3 loop: CASSPPAQGMNTEAFF. The CDR3 DNA reads as TGTGCCAGCTCACCACCGGCCCAGGGCATGAACACTGAAGCTTTCTTT. J is TRBJ1-1 and V is TRBV18, with D possibly TRBD1 on 5 matching bases. CDR3 size: 16 residues. Germline CDR1 is KGHSH and CDR2 is LQKENI. V was shortened by 0 bases and J by 0 bases, with 11 bases between the two germline ends.

The chain recombines TRBV5-1 with TRBJ1-1; 8 bases align to TRBD1. In germline, CDR1 is SGHRS, CDR2 YFSETQ. Trimming removed 3 bases from V and 6 bases from J; junction bases left unmatched: 7. The CDR3 extends over 14 amino acids. The CDR3 DNA follows: TGCGCCAGCAGCTACGGACAGGGTTTCGCTGAAGCTTTCTTT. Protein product: CASSYGQGFAEAFF.

The gene calls are TRBV13 and TRBJ2-1, with D tentatively TRBD2 (5 bases). Germline V gives CDR1 PRHDT, CDR2 FYEKMQ (reference sequence). With 5 bases removed from V and 9 bases from J, the gap between germline ends came to 29 bases. The CDR3 is made up of 18 amino acids. The CDR3 DNA follows: TGTGCCAGCAGCAGCAATGACCGGGGTGCCGCGATTGTAGGTGAGCAGTTCTTC. Translating gives CASSSNDRGAAIVGEQFF.

This clone has a handful of counts. The chain recombines TRBV7-9 with TRBJ2-7, with D uncertain. CDR1 SEHNR and CDR2 FQNEAQ come from the germline V gene (reference sequence). The CDR3 is 13 amino acids. The germline V and J ends were trimmed by 5 bases and 4 bases, with 12 bases remaining between them. This chain's CDR3 is CASSPVLDYEQYF. CDR3 coding DNA: TGTGCCAGCAGCCCTGTACTGGATTACGAGCAGTACTTC.

V gene TRBV25-1 combines with J gene TRBJ1-2; D may be TRBD1 (5 bases). Looked up from germline, CDR1 is MGHDK and CDR2 is SYGVNS. CDR3 length: 13 residues. V was cut by 7 bases and J by 8 bases, with 17 bases left in between. CDR3 DNA sequence: TGTGCCAGCAAACGAGACAGCTCCTTCGGCTACACCTTC. It encodes CASKRDSSFGYTF.

V and J are TRBV6-6 and TRBJ2-3; 9 bases match TRBD2. V was pared by 4 bases and J by 2 bases, with 4 bases of the junction left unmatched. The CDR3 consists of 15 residues. CDR1 MNHNY and CDR2 SVGAGI come from the germline V gene (reference sequence). The CDR3 is CASSSGTSHTDTQYF. For the CDR3, the DNA is TGTGCCAGCAGTTCCGGGACTAGCCACACAGATACGCAGTATTTT.

The J gene is TRBJ2-2, the V gene TRBV5-1; a possible D gene is TRBD2 (7 bases). Germline V gene data show CDR1 as SGHRS and CDR2 as YFSETQ. Trimming took off 4 bases at V and 3 bases at J, with 19 bases between the two ends. This CDR3 has 17 amino acids. The CDR3 sequence: CASSPGGGSLDTGELFF. The CDR3 nucleotides read TGCGCCAGCAGCCCTGGGGGCGGGAGTCTCGACACCGGGGAGCTGTTTTTT.

The chain has TRBV10-2 and TRBJ1-1; 8 bases fit TRBD1. Germline V lookup: CDR1 WSHSY, CDR2 SAAADI. J gave up 4 bases and V 4 bases, and 2 bases lay outside the gene matches. CDR3 length: 13 amino acids. CDR3 sequence (DNA): TGCGCCAGCAGTGCAACAGGGGGCACTGAAGCTTTCTTT. The encoded protein is CASSATGGTEAFF.

This chain uses TRBV5-1 with TRBJ1-1, with unresolved D. The CDR3 contains 12 residues. Trimming took 2 bases from V and 1 from J, leaving 3 bases between them. Germline V CDR1 and CDR2: SGHRS, YFSETQ. The CDR3 DNA reads as TGCGCCAGCAGCTTATCGAACACTGAAGCTTTCTTT. Translation gives CASSLSNTEAFF.

The CDR3: CASTGPNPSYEQYF. The CDR3 region has the DNA TGTGCCAGCACAGGTCCTAACCCCTCCTACGAGCAGTACTTC. The rearrangement joins TRBV27 to TRBJ2-7; D ambiguous. The CDR3 contains 14 residues. Germline-derived CDR1 and CDR2 are MNHEY and SMNVEV (reference sequence). V lost 7 bases to trimming and J lost 0 bases, with 13 bases between them.

This clone appeared a single time. The chain couples TRBV4-2 to TRBJ2-7; TRBD2 aligns across 7 bases. The CDR3 runs 16 residues. Unmatched junction bases numbered 7, after V lost 0 bases and J lost 2 bases. Per germline, CDR1 LGHNA and CDR2 YNFKEQ. The DNA for the CDR3 is TGTGCCAGCAGCCAAGATGAACCTAGCGGAACCTACGAGCAGTACTTC. It is translated as CASSQDEPSGTYEQYF.

The rearrangement links TRBV28 to TRBJ1-5; perhaps TRBD1 as D (6 bases). Between the trimmed V and J ends, which lost 6 bases and 6 bases, there was a span of 27 bases. In germline, CDR1 is MDHEN, CDR2 SYDVKM. The CDR3 covers 18 residues. This chain's CDR3 is CASSKFLGVQGSRQPQHF. CDR3 nucleotide sequence: TGTGCCAGCAGCAAATTTTTAGGTGTACAGGGATCTCGTCAGCCCCAGCATTTT.